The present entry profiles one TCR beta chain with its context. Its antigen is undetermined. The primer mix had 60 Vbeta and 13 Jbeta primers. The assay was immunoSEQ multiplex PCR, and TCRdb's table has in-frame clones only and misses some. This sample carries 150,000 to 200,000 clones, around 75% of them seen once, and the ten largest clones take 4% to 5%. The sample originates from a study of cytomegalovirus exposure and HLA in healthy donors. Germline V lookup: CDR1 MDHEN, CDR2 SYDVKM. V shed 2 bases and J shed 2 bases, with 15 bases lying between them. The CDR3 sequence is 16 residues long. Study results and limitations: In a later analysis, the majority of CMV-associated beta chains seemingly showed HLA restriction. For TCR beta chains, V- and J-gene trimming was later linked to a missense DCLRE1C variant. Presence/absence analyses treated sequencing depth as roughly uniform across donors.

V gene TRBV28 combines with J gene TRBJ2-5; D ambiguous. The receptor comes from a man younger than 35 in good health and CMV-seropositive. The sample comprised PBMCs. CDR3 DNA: TGTGCCAGCAGTTTACCTGATAGAGCTCTACAAGAGACCCAGTACTTC. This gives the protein CASSLPDRALQETQYF. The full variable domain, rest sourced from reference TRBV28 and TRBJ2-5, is DVKVTQSSRYLVKRTGEKVFLECVQDMDHENMFWYRQDPGLGLRLIYFSYDVKMKEKGDIPEGYSVSREKKERFSLILESASTNQTSMYLCASSLPDRALQETQYFGPGTRLLVL.